Listed here are 5 T cell receptor beta chains from one sample, sequenced in a study of OX40 agonist ivuxolimab in advanced cancers. Here immunoSEQ multiplex PCR was the method, and the copy in TCRdb shows in-frame clones only, minus some. The data contain about 88,000 clones, about 85% of them singletons. The sequences come from CD4+ or CD8+ T cells sorted from blood, collected in a trial of the OX40 agonist ivuxolimab. Receptor source: an adult with an advanced solid tumor such as melanoma, head and neck, liver or kidney cancer.

The rearrangement uses TRBV2 and TRBJ2-3; maybe TRBD2 (5 bases). Germline assignment: CDR1 SNHLY and CDR2 FYNNEI. V lost 3 bases, J lost 6 bases, and 10 bases lay in between. The CDR3 has 13 residues. The chain's CDR3 is CASSDGGGDTQYF. CDR3 nucleotide sequence: TGTGCCAGCAGTGATGGAGGCGGGGATACGCAGTATTTT. Looking up the rest from reference TRBV2 and TRBJ2-3 gives the full variable domain: EPEVTQTPSHQVTQMGQEVILRCVPISNHLYFYWYRQILGQKVEFLVSFYNNEISEKSEIFDDQFSVERPDGSNFTLKIRSTKLEDSAMYFCASSDGGGDTQYFGPGTRLTVL.

This chain connects TRBV27 to TRBJ2-4; no firm D call. The CDR3 loop spans 13 amino acids. Deletions cut 3 bases from V and 9 bases from J, with 12 bases between. CDR1 and CDR2 (germline): MNHEY, SMNVEV (reference sequence). Here the CDR3 reads CASSFSGISIQYF. For the CDR3, the DNA is TGTGCCAGCAGTTTTTCTGGGATCAGCATTCAGTACTTC.

The genes are TRBV5-4 and TRBJ2-1; D may be TRBD1 or TRBD2 (5 bases each). This CDR3 has 14 amino acids. Trimming pared 4 bases from V and 2 bases from J, leaving 10 bases between. CDR1 and CDR2 from the germline V gene are SGHNT and YYREEE (reference sequence). DNA of the CDR3: TGTGCCAGCAGCCCCGGGGCGACCTACAATGAGCAGTTCTTC. Translation gives CASSPGATYNEQFF. The entire variable domain, with the rest obtained from reference TRBV5-4 and TRBJ2-1, is as follows: ETGVTQSPTHLIKTRGQQVTLRCSSQSGHNTVSWYQQALGQGPQFIFQYYREEENGRGNFPPRFSGLQFPNYSSELNVNALELDDSALYLCASSPGATYNEQFFGPGTRLTVL.

The rearrangement joins TRBV6-5 to TRBJ1-6; no reliable D call. The CDR3 has 15 amino acids. V lost 0 bases, J lost 10 bases, and 13 bases lay in between. Per germline, CDR1 MNHEY and CDR2 SVGAGI. CDR3 coding DNA: TGTGCCAGCAGTTACTCGGACTGGGCCCAATCACCCCTCCACTTT. Amino acid sequence: CASSYSDWAQSPLHF.

This clone occurred once. The chain joins TRBV2 to TRBJ1-1; D not resolved. Germline CDR1 SNHLY, CDR2 FYNNEI. Trimming took 6 bases from V and 2 from J, leaving 4 bases between them. This CDR3 has 11 amino acids. DNA for the CDR3: TGTGCCAGCAGGGATAACACTGAAGCTTTCTTT. It is translated as CASRDNTEAFF. Based on the CDR3 plus reference TRBV2 and TRBJ1-1, the full variable domain is EPEVTQTPSHQVTQMGQEVILRCVPISNHLYFYWYRQILGQKVEFLVSFYNNEISEKSEIFDDQFSVERPDGSNFTLKIRSTKLEDSAMYFCASRDNTEAFFGQGTRLTVV.